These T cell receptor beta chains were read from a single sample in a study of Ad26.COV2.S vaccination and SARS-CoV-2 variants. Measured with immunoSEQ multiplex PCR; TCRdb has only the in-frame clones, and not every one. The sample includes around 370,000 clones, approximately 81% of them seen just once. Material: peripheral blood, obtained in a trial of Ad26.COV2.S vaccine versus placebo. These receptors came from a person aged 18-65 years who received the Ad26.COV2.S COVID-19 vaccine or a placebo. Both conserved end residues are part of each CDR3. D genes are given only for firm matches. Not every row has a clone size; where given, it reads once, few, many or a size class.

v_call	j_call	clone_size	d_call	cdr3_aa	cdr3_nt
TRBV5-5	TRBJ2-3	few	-	CASSLLLTVGPTTDTQYF	TGTGCCAGCAGCTTGTTACTCACTGTAGGGCCCACCACAGATACGCAGTATTTT
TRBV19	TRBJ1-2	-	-	CASSISPRGLFWGYTF	TGTGCCAGTAGTATCTCCCCCAGGGGCCTGTTCTGGGGCTACACCTTC
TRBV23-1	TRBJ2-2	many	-	CASSQSGNRDRSGELFF	TGCGCCAGCAGTCAATCAGGTAACAGGGACCGTAGCGGGGAGCTGTTTTTT
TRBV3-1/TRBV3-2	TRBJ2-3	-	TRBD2	CASSLISAGGDTQYF	TGTGCCAGCAGCCTCATCTCGGCGGGGGGAGATACGCAGTATTTT
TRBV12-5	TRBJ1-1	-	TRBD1	CASGVPSGQANTEAFF	TGTGCTAGTGGGGTACCCTCGGGACAGGCTAACACTGAAGCTTTCTTT
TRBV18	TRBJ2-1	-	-	CASSQIQGNEQFF	TGTGCCAGCTCACAAATACAGGGCAATGAGCAGTTCTTC
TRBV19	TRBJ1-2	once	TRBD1	CASSKRQGPSYGYTF	TGTGCCAGTAGTAAGCGACAGGGACCTTCCTATGGCTACACCTTC
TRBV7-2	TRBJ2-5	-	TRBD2	CASSLEGGRVRGKETQYF	TGTGCCAGCAGCTTAGAAGGCGGGAGGGTGAGGGGCAAAGAGACCCAGTACTTC
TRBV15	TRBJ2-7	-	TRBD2	CATGPGLATEQYF	TGTGCCACCGGCCCGGGACTAGCGACCGAGCAGTACTTC
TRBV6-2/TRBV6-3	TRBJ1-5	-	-	CASSNGGARGQPQHF	TGTGCCAGCAGTAACGGGGGGGCGCGGGGTCAGCCCCAGCATTTT
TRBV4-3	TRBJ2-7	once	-	CASSQEQFAYEQYF	TGCGCCAGCAGCCAAGAGCAGTTCGCCTACGAGCAGTACTTC
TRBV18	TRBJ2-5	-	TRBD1	CASSPEGQGWKETQYF	TGTGCCAGCTCACCGGAAGGACAGGGATGGAAAGAGACCCAGTACTTC
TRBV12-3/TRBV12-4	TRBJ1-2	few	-	CASSSGVYGYTF	TGTGCCAGCAGTTCAGGAGTCTATGGCTACACCTTC
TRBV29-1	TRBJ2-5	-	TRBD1	CSARTGATTQETQYF	TGCAGCGCCAGGACAGGGGCTACAACCCAAGAGACCCAGTACTTC
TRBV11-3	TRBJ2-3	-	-	CASSLFGEGDTQYF	TGTGCCAGCAGCTTGTTTGGCGAGGGAGATACGCAGTATTTT
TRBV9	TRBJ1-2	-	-	CASSVVEGPHGYTF	TGTGCCAGCAGCGTAGTTGAGGGGCCCCATGGCTACACCTTC
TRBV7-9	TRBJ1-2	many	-	CASSGSYGYTF	TGTGCCAGCAGTGGGAGTTATGGCTACACCTTC
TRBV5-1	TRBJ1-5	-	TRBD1	CASSSTGQSSQPQHF	TGCGCCAGCAGCTCGACGGGACAGAGTTCTCAGCCCCAGCATTTT
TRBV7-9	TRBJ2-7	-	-	CASSLEGARVGEQYF	TGTGCCAGCAGCTTAGAAGGGGCCAGGGTGGGGGAGCAGTACTTC
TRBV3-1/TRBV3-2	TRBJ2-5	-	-	CASSQSGETQYF	TGTGCCAGCAGCCAATCCGGAGAGACCCAGTACTTC
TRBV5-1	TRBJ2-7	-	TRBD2	CASTPAGGSYEQYF	TGCGCCAGCACCCCTGCGGGGGGTTCCTACGAGCAGTACTTC
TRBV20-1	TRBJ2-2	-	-	CSASPGTGELFF	TGCAGTGCTAGTCCCGGCACCGGGGAGCTGTTTTTT
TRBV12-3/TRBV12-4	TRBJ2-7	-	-	CASSRTFFAEQYF	TGTGCCAGCAGTAGGACGTTCTTTGCCGAGCAGTACTTC
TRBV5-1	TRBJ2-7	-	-	CASSLERYEQYF	TGCGCCAGCAGCTTGGAAAGGTACGAGCAGTACTTC
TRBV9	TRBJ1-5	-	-	CASSEGQGNQPQHF	TGTGCCAGCAGTGAGGGTCAAGGGAATCAGCCCCAGCATTTT
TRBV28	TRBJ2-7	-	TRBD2	CAHGSGNGGEQYF	TGTGCCCATGGTAGCGGGAACGGAGGCGAGCAGTACTTC
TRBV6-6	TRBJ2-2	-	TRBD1	CASTLGQRNTGELFF	TGTGCCAGCACCCTGGGACAGAGGAACACCGGGGAGCTGTTTTTT
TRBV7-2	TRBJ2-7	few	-	CASSSWDSGSYEQYF	TGTGCCAGCAGCTCGTGGGACAGCGGGAGCTACGAGCAGTACTTC